This T cell receptor (beta chain) is drawn from a study of CD4 T cells in relation to SARS-CoV-2 and coronaviruses. Study observations and caveats: Memory recall responses, not primary responses primed in culture, are what the assay detects.

Repertoires were generated with immunoSEQ multiplex PCR, while TCRdb's copy carries only in-frame clones and drops some. Found here are about 37,000 clones, more than 70% of them singletons; the top ten hold 3.5% to 5%. The CDR3 extends over 15 amino acids. Germline CDR1 SEHNR, CDR2 FQNEAQ (reference sequence). V trimming: 4 bases; J trimming: 5 bases; junction bases outside the gene matches: 8. Naive and memory CD4+ T cells were separated from cryopreserved PBMCs. This clone was recorded a few times. As yet, its antigen is unknown. V is TRBV7-9 and J is TRBJ2-1; 7 nucleotides agree with TRBD2. The sample comprised naive CD4+ T cells from PBMCs, cultured in vitro. Indicated subset: naive CD4+ T cells isolated by negative enrichment. The origin of this receptor is an adult with COVID-19. Written as DNA, the CDR3 is TGTGCCAGCAGCTCCACTAGCGTGCAAAACAATGAGCAGTTCTTC. Protein: CASSSTSVQNNEQFF. Complete variable domain (other parts from reference TRBV7-9 and TRBJ2-1): DTGVSQNPRHKITKRGQNVTFRCDPISEHNRLYWYRQTLGQGPEFLTYFQNEAQLEKSRLLSDRFSAERPKGSFSTLEIQRTEQGDSAMYLCASSSTSVQNNEQFFGPGTRLTVL.